The rows below give T cell receptor beta chains drawn from one sample of a study of shared clonotypes between healthy human individuals. Assay used: immunoSEQ multiplex PCR; TCRdb lists only in-frame clones, some missing. The data hold about 680,000 clones, with approximately 73% observed a single time. Sequenced material: memory CD4+ T cells sorted from blood. The source is a woman younger than 45 in good health. Each CDR3 is given with its conserved first and last residue.

v_call: TRBV5-1
j_call: TRBJ1-3
cdr3_aa: CASSLGTQGNTIYF

v_call: TRBV5-4
j_call: TRBJ2-3
cdr3_aa: CASSLQGTSTDTQYF

v_call: TRBV15
j_call: TRBJ1-5
cdr3_aa: CATSKMTGGGNQPQHF

v_call: TRBV10-3
j_call: TRBJ2-3
cdr3_aa: CAAQVGPATDTQYF

v_call: TRBV28
j_call: TRBJ1-2
cdr3_aa: CASRLWHVAGYTF

v_call: TRBV28
j_call: TRBJ1-4
cdr3_aa: CASLSGTGPEKLFF

v_call: TRBV28
j_call: TRBJ2-1
cdr3_aa: CASSRRGSSYNEQFF

v_call: TRBV4-2
j_call: TRBJ2-5
cdr3_aa: CASSQESDLGTQYF

v_call: TRBV5-6
j_call: TRBJ2-7
cdr3_aa: CASSFSRTTREQYF

v_call: TRBV28
j_call: TRBJ2-5
cdr3_aa: CASSLTREQYF

v_call: TRBV7-9
j_call: TRBJ1-3
cdr3_aa: CASSFGLELGNTIYF

v_call: TRBV6-5
j_call: TRBJ2-1
cdr3_aa: CASSYFGEQFF

v_call: TRBV19
j_call: TRBJ2-7
cdr3_aa: CASSIRPEGRYEQYF

v_call: TRBV9
j_call: TRBJ1-5
cdr3_aa: CASSPTAGPQGPQHF

v_call: TRBV20-1
j_call: TRBJ2-1
cdr3_aa: CSATDYNEQFF

v_call: TRBV25-1
j_call: TRBJ1-4
cdr3_aa: CASSDYGAWGVSEKLFF

v_call: TRBV28
j_call: TRBJ2-7
cdr3_aa: CASSSPGLAAYEQYF

v_call: TRBV11-2
j_call: TRBJ2-2
cdr3_aa: CASSLTTGELFF

v_call: TRBV5-1
j_call: TRBJ2-1
cdr3_aa: CASSVGDRVFGNEQFF

v_call: TRBV19
j_call: TRBJ2-6
cdr3_aa: CASSSSGANVLTF

v_call: TRBV4-1
j_call: TRBJ1-3
cdr3_aa: CASSQEVGRRNTIYF

v_call: TRBV11-2
j_call: TRBJ2-1
cdr3_aa: CASSLGPGGYNEQFF

v_call: TRBV19
j_call: TRBJ2-5
cdr3_aa: CATRDREETQYF

v_call: TRBV5-4
j_call: TRBJ1-1
cdr3_aa: CASSLESGITEAFF

v_call: TRBV7-9
j_call: TRBJ1-2
cdr3_aa: CASSFIGYGYTF

v_call: TRBV28
j_call: TRBJ1-1
cdr3_aa: CASSGRILTEAFF

v_call: TRBV6-6
j_call: TRBJ1-5
cdr3_aa: CASRQTGNQPQHF

v_call: TRBV2
j_call: TRBJ2-3
cdr3_aa: CASRRLAGPDTQYF

v_call: TRBV19
j_call: TRBJ2-7
cdr3_aa: CASSGAGTGYEQYF

v_call: TRBV4-1
j_call: TRBJ1-1
cdr3_aa: CASSQGRAERAEAFF

v_call: TRBV18
j_call: TRBJ1-5
cdr3_aa: CASSPTQNNQPQHF

v_call: TRBV7-9
j_call: TRBJ2-1
cdr3_aa: CASSPPGLELNEQFF

v_call: TRBV19
j_call: TRBJ2-1
cdr3_aa: CASSIGRDYGEQFF

v_call: TRBV28
j_call: TRBJ1-5
cdr3_aa: CATTGGHQPQHF

v_call: TRBV19
j_call: TRBJ2-1
cdr3_aa: CASSRGSSYNEQFF

v_call: TRBV5-1
j_call: TRBJ2-3
cdr3_aa: CASSLGGTSGATDTQYF

v_call: TRBV6-1
j_call: TRBJ2-1
cdr3_aa: CASSGDRGQFF

v_call: TRBV11-3
j_call: TRBJ2-3
cdr3_aa: CASSLLGSTDTQYF

v_call: TRBV5-1
j_call: TRBJ2-2
cdr3_aa: CASSPQIGVGELFF

v_call: TRBV2
j_call: TRBJ2-1
cdr3_aa: CASSTSRGQFF

v_call: TRBV29-1
j_call: NA
cdr3_aa: CSVQPGQRNEQYF

v_call: TRBV2
j_call: TRBJ1-6
cdr3_aa: CASEGGQGNSPLHF

v_call: TRBV11-2
j_call: TRBJ1-1
cdr3_aa: CASSLVWGATEAFF

v_call: TRBV7-9
j_call: TRBJ2-2
cdr3_aa: CASSLGRQGRTGELFF

v_call: TRBV11-3
j_call: TRBJ2-2
cdr3_aa: CASSPQGGTGELFF

v_call: TRBV5-1
j_call: TRBJ2-7
cdr3_aa: CASSLKSSSYEQYF